The rows below give T cell receptor beta chains drawn from one sample of a study of blood T cells in healthy people across ages. TCRdb re-called the 5' RACE reads with MiXCR, one entry per CDR3 protein. There are roughly 830,000 distinct CDR3 sequences in the sample; about 59% occur only once, and about 27% lies in the top ten. The sequenced sample was blood. These receptors were collected from a man younger than 40 in good health. CDR3s include the opening cysteine and the closing phenylalanine or tryptophan.

cdr3_aa j_call v_call
CSAPRNTDTQYF TRBJ2-3 TRBV20-1
CASSFGGGTGVNIQYF TRBJ2-4 TRBV7-2
CSVRKRTRGGGRSYEQYF - TRBV29-1
CASSEWVRETQYF TRBJ2-5 TRBV6-1
CASSLLGGVLETQYF TRBJ2-5 TRBV7-2
CASSYWTGGNQPQHF TRBJ1-5 TRBV6-6
CASSQDGLRTQYF TRBJ2-5 TRBV4-3
CASWTGLASANEQFF TRBJ2-1 TRBV7-2
CASTTQGSNSPLHF TRBJ1-6 TRBV7-2
CSAPSAKNIQYF TRBJ2-4 TRBV20-1
CASSQGREGLAVYEQYF TRBJ2-7 TRBV4-3
CATDPGTGTANEKLFF TRBJ1-4 TRBV10-3
CASSPGTGIYNEQFF TRBJ2-1 TRBV28
CAISVGGVSDTQYF TRBJ2-3 TRBV10-3
CASSLAGGQGDQPQHF TRBJ1-5 TRBV7-6
CASSLSWAEETQYF TRBJ2-5 TRBV12-3/TRBV12-4
CASSPSGDSNQPQHF TRBJ1-5 TRBV5-1
CASSRSRQETQYF TRBJ2-5 TRBV7-2
CASSLAAVYEQYF TRBJ2-7 TRBV12-3/TRBV12-4
CASSPPGQALTGANVLTF TRBJ2-6 TRBV7-9
CSARETIAKTQYF - TRBV20-1
CASSSRGGHNNEQFF TRBJ2-1 TRBV7-2
CASSLGGVRGGELFF TRBJ2-2 TRBV7-2
CSARDWDRTNTEAFF TRBJ1-1 TRBV20-1
CASSQLGGGLAGLSSYNEQFF TRBJ2-1 TRBV4-2
CASSPEDRTRYGYTF TRBJ1-2 TRBV3-1
CASSAPRSGADYGYTF TRBJ1-2 TRBV25-1
CASSGQRGGRTGELFF TRBJ2-2 TRBV6-2/TRBV6-3
CASSGQGSDTQYF TRBJ2-3 TRBV6-2/TRBV6-3
CASSEYRTTPSLETQYF TRBJ2-5 TRBV25-1
CSVDPQETQYF - TRBV29-1
CASSPQGSISYNEQFF TRBJ2-1 TRBV12-3/TRBV12-4
CASSYSGWSGIGNYEQYF - TRBV6-5
CSARLIGGDQPQHF TRBJ1-5 TRBV20-1
CASSSLAGPSYEQYF TRBJ2-7 TRBV6-5
CSAKSLSGANVLTF TRBJ2-6 TRBV20-1
CSASGPANEQYF - TRBV20-1
CSAKGTGELFF TRBJ2-2 TRBV20-1
CSATTAGGTDTQYF TRBJ2-3 TRBV20-1
CASSSTIAGSYEQYF TRBJ2-7 TRBV6-6
CASSQASGGASEQFF TRBJ2-1 TRBV4-3
CASSQDRAGNPYEQYF TRBJ2-7 TRBV4-3
CASSYSLGQGRGGANVLTF TRBJ2-6 TRBV6-6
CASSLTVQNTEAFF TRBJ1-1 TRBV12-3/TRBV12-4
CASSLLGGTQYF - TRBV12-3/TRBV12-4
CASSQEARATVYNEQFF TRBJ2-1 TRBV4-1
CAPSPGRGRGAFF TRBJ1-1 TRBV6-9
CASSPWPPGELFF TRBJ2-2 TRBV7-9
CASSQDPRRHEQFF TRBJ2-1 TRBV3-1
CASTQGALQRQYF TRBJ2-7 TRBV7-2
CVSSVAVTDTQYF TRBJ2-3 TRBV7-2
CASILTNPGETQYF TRBJ2-5 TRBV7-9
CSARRGNTGELFF TRBJ2-2 TRBV20-1